A single sample gave rise to the 26 T cell receptor beta chains below, sequenced in a study of blood T cell repertoires in COVID-19. Method: immunoSEQ multiplex PCR; TCRdb's copy keeps in-frame clones and lacks some. This table has around 29,000 clones, around 90% appearing once. Sequencing input: peripheral blood. The receptors were gathered from a man between 65 and 79 years old with active COVID-19.

The V and J genes are TRBV5-1 and TRBJ2-1, with D unresolved. This CDR3 spans 17 amino acids. Trimming pared 0 bases from V and 1 base from J, leaving 14 bases between. Germline assignment: CDR1 SGHRS and CDR2 YFSETQ. CDR3 in amino acids: CASSLGFRSGSYNEQFF. CDR3 in DNA: TGCGCCAGCAGCTTGGGTTTCCGATCCGGGTCCTACAATGAGCAGTTCTTC.

J is TRBJ2-2 and V is TRBV5-1; D is undetermined. CDR1 and CDR2 from the germline V gene are SGHRS and YFSETQ. The V and J ends lost 1 base and 1 base respectively, with 8 bases between them. CDR3 length: 15 amino acids. This CDR3 is CASSLFSGNTGELFF. The CDR3 nucleotides read TGCGCCAGCAGCTTGTTTTCGGGGAACACCGGGGAGCTGTTTTTT.

The J gene is TRBJ2-7, the V gene TRBV23-1, with D possibly matching TRBD1 (6 bases). TRBV23-1 is labeled an ORF, and its function is uncertain. Between the trimmed V and J ends, which lost 2 bases and 1 base, there was a span of 24 bases. CDR3 length equals 19 residues. CDR3 loop: CASSQTHPRIRDTSYEQYF. The CDR3 DNA follows: TGCGCCAGCAGTCAAACCCACCCTCGGATCCGGGACACTTCCTACGAGCAGTACTTC.

The rearrangement links TRBV6-5 to TRBJ2-5; 7 bases are a match to TRBD1. CDR1 is MNHEY, CDR2 SVGAGI, per germline. The CDR3 is 13 residues long. The trim removed 6 bases at V and 1 base at J, leaving 2 bases unmatched. DNA of the CDR3: TGTGCCAGCAGGACAGGGTCCCAAGAGACCCAGTACTTC. Encoded protein: CASRTGSQETQYF.

The V gene is TRBV5-1, the J gene TRBJ2-6, with D maybe TRBD1 (6 bases). This CDR3 is 15 amino acids long. CDR1 is SGHRS and CDR2 is YFSETQ in the germline V gene. Trimming left V 6 bases short and J 0 bases short, with 10 bases between. The CDR3 DNA sequence: TGCGCCAGCACTGAACAGGGCTCTGGGGCCAACGTCCTGACTTTC. Protein sequence: CASTEQGSGANVLTF.

For the CDR3, the DNA is TGTGCCAGCAGTTTATGGGCAGGGGGCTATTCACCCCTCCACTTT. It yields the protein CASSLWAGGYSPLHF. J is TRBJ1-6 and V is TRBV27, with TRBD1 matching over 8 bases. From germline, CDR1 is MNHEY and CDR2 SMNVEV (reference sequence). This CDR3 is 15 amino acids long. With 1 base clipped from V and 8 bases from J, the junction kept 4 bases outside the gene matches.

V gene TRBV29-1 combines with J gene TRBJ1-1, with a tentative D call TRBD1 (5 bases). Deletions cut 4 bases from V and 1 base from J, with 10 bases between. This CDR3 contains 13 residues. CDR1 is SQVTM and CDR2 is ANQGSEA in the germline V gene. CDR3 residues: CSVGAGTNTEAFF. CDR3 DNA sequence: TGCAGCGTTGGGGCGGGGACGAACACTGAAGCTTTCTTT.

The gene calls are TRBV9 and TRBJ2-2, with D possibly matching TRBD2 (5 bases). The ends were cut back, 6 bases at V and 7 bases at J, with 7 bases in the middle. This CDR3 region has 11 residues. Germline V gene lookup returns CDR1 SGDLS and CDR2 YYNGEE. This CDR3 is CASNRDGELFF. The CDR3 bases are TGTGCCAGCAATCGGGACGGGGAGCTGTTTTTT.

The chain employs TRBV21-1 and TRBJ1-2. TRBV21-1 counts as a pseudogene. The CDR3 length is 15 residues. The CDR3 sequence is CASSKGEACPYGYTF. CDR3 bases: TGTGCCAGCAGCAAAGGGGAGGCCTGTCCCTATGGCTACACCTTC.

The chain carries TRBV4-3 and TRBJ1-1; D is ambiguous. Germline CDR1 and CDR2: LGHNA and YSLEER. V was trimmed by 1 base and J by 5 bases, leaving 8 bases between them. This CDR3 has 13 residues. CDR3 amino acids: CASSQVGGTEAFF. CDR3 DNA: TGCGCCAGCAGCCAAGTCGGAGGGACTGAAGCTTTCTTT.

The V call is TRBV28, the J call TRBJ2-6; D perhaps matches TRBD1 (5 bases). CDR1 MDHEN and CDR2 SYDVKM come from the germline V gene. V was cut by 7 bases and J by 0 bases, with 19 bases left in between. CDR3 length: 18 amino acids. CDR3 DNA: TGTGCCAGCACCCACCGGCGACAGACGTACTCTGGGGCCAACGTCCTGACTTTC. Its translation is CASTHRRQTYSGANVLTF.

The chain employs TRBV5-1 and TRBJ1-6, with D perhaps matching TRBD1 (5 bases). Deletions cut 4 bases from V and 8 bases from J, with 25 bases between. The germline V gene encodes CDR1 SGHRS and CDR2 YFSETQ. CDR3 size: 18 residues. The CDR3 loop is CASSLRDRLGVTDSPLHF. DNA for the CDR3: TGCGCCAGCAGCCTGCGGGACCGCCTCGGTGTGACTGATTCACCCCTCCACTTT.

This clone was observed a single time. The gene calls are TRBV5-4 and TRBJ1-4; tentative D call: TRBD1 (6 bases). Looked up from germline, CDR1 is SGHNT and CDR2 is YYREEE (reference sequence). Between the trimmed V and J ends, which lost 2 bases and 8 bases, there was a span of 7 bases. This CDR3 spans 12 amino acids. This CDR3 reads CASSLQGEKLFF. CDR3 bases: TGTGCCAGCAGCTTACAGGGAGAAAAACTGTTTTTT.

The V gene is TRBV4-3, the J gene TRBJ2-7, with 9 bases lining up with TRBD2. The CDR3 has 17 residues. Germline V gene lookup returns CDR1 LGHNA and CDR2 YSLEER. Trimming removed 0 bases from V and 4 bases from J; junction bases left unmatched: 10. The CDR3 DNA follows: TGCGCCAGCAGCCAAGAACGTATCGCGGGAGGGCCGTACGAGCAGTACTTC. Residues: CASSQERIAGGPYEQYF.

The chain recombines TRBV7-9 with TRBJ2-7; 9 bases fit TRBD1. The CDR3 loop spans 18 amino acids. CDR1 is SEHNR, CDR2 FQNEAQ, per germline (reference sequence). Germline trimming cut 4 bases from V and 4 bases from J; bases unmatched to any gene: 17. CDR3 sequence (DNA): TGTGCCAGCAGCTCTATCAGGGTCGAGGGACAGGGCAGATACGAGCAGTACTTC. It specifies CASSSIRVEGQGRYEQYF.

CDR3: CASSWGGTEAFF. CDR3 nucleotide sequence: TGTGCCAGCAGTTGGGGGGGCACTGAAGCTTTCTTT. The chain combines TRBV7-9 with TRBJ1-1; D perhaps matches TRBD1 (5 bases). The CDR3 is 12 residues long. Germline-derived CDR1 and CDR2 are SEHNR and FQNEAQ (reference sequence). Trimming took off 6 bases at V and 4 bases at J, with 9 bases between the two ends.

The chain recombines TRBV29-1 with TRBJ1-1; D is unclear. Trimming removed 5 bases from V and 5 bases from J, with 18 bases in between. This CDR3 spans 14 amino acids. In germline, CDR1 is SQVTM, CDR2 ANQGSEA. The CDR3 bases are TGCAGCGTTTCCCCTTGGGCAGGTTATACTGAAGCTTTCTTT. Encoded protein: CSVSPWAGYTEAFF.

The V call is TRBV3-1 (or the pseudogene TRBV3-2), the J call TRBJ2-6; the match to TRBD2 covers 7 bases. The trim removed 0 bases at V and 0 bases at J, leaving 5 bases unmatched. Germline V gene sequence: CDR1 LGHDT, CDR2 YNNKEL (reference sequence). The CDR3 consists of 18 residues. CDR3: CASSQEGRGNSGANVLTF. In nucleotides, the CDR3 is TGTGCCAGCAGCCAAGAAGGGAGGGGAAACTCTGGGGCCAACGTCCTGACTTTC.

This clone showed up just a few times. This sequence joins TRBV6-6 and TRBJ2-7; D unclear. With 6 bases removed from V and 1 base from J, the gap between germline ends came to 7 bases. CDR1 and CDR2 from the germline V gene are MNHNY and SVGAGI (reference sequence). CDR3 size: 12 residues. CDR3 residues: CASRSNSYEQYF. The DNA for the CDR3 is TGTGCCAGCAGGTCCAATTCCTACGAGCAGTACTTC.

The rearrangement links TRBV5-5 to TRBJ1-1; D might be TRBD1 (5 bases). Germline CDR1 and CDR2: SGHKS and YYEKEE (reference sequence). Deletions cut 0 bases from V and 6 bases from J, with 18 bases between. The CDR3 contains 16 residues. This CDR3 reads CASSLALKQGGSEAFF. The DNA of the CDR3 is TGTGCCAGCAGCTTGGCGCTTAAGCAGGGAGGGTCTGAAGCTTTCTTT.

The V gene is TRBV4-2, the J gene TRBJ2-7; 7 bases map to TRBD1. With V trimmed by 4 bases and J by 5 bases, 5 bases remained unmatched. This CDR3 is built from 13 residues. Germline CDR1 is LGHNA and CDR2 is YNFKEQ. The CDR3 reads CASSLDRADEQYF. Written as DNA, the CDR3 is TGTGCCAGCAGCCTTGACAGGGCAGACGAGCAGTACTTC.

This clone was seen just once. This rearrangement joins TRBV7-2 to TRBJ2-1, with 8 bases aligning to TRBD2. Germline CDR1 and CDR2: SGHTA and FQGNSA. This CDR3 is built from 17 residues. V was clipped by 3 bases and J by 4 bases; unmatched bases: 11. The CDR3 DNA sequence: TGTGCCAGCAGCTTGTCCTCCGGAGTAGCGGGATACAATGAGCAGTTCTTC. Translated: CASSLSSGVAGYNEQFF.

V usage is TRBV12-3 or TRBV12-4 and J usage is TRBJ2-7, with 10 bases fitting TRBD1. The CDR3 runs to 13 residues. Trimming removed 10 bases from V and 5 bases from J; junction bases left unmatched: 8. The CDR3 DNA follows: TGTGCCACCGGGGGACAGGGGATCCACGAGCAGTACTTC. It yields the protein CATGGQGIHEQYF.

V gene TRBV10-3 combines with J gene TRBJ1-1; 7 bases agree with TRBD1. V was pared by 9 bases and J by 3 bases, with 10 bases of the junction left unmatched. CDR1 ENHRY and CDR2 SYGVKD come from the germline V gene. This CDR3 region has 14 residues. CDR3 coding DNA: TGTGCCATTTCTAAGGGGGCGGAGGACACTGAAGCTTTCTTT. It translates to CAISKGAEDTEAFF.

The CDR3: CASSLAAGALNTGELFF. The CDR3 DNA reads TGTGCCAGCAGCTTAGCGGCGGGGGCCTTGAACACCGGGGAGCTGTTTTTT. The chain links TRBV7-6 to TRBJ2-2; tentative D call: TRBD2 (7 bases). Germline lookup yields CDR1 SGHVS and CDR2 FNYEAQ. The V and J ends lost 0 bases and 1 base respectively, with 12 bases between them. This CDR3 has 17 amino acids. Full variable domain (outside the CDR3, taken from reference TRBV7-6 and TRBJ2-2): GAGVSQSPRYKVTKRGQDVALRCDPISGHVSLYWYRQALGQGPEFLTYFNYEAQQDKSGLPNDRFSAERPEGSISTLTIQRTEQRDSAMYRCASSLAAGALNTGELFFGEGSRLTVL.

The J gene is TRBJ2-7, the V gene TRBV3-1 (or the pseudogene TRBV3-2); D remains ambiguous. V was trimmed by 0 bases and J by 7 bases, leaving 10 bases between them. The germline V gene has CDR1 LGHDT and CDR2 YNNKEL (reference sequence). This CDR3 is built from 13 residues. CDR3 residues: CASSQDGAGEQYF. In DNA, the CDR3 is TGTGCCAGCAGCCAAGATGGCGCCGGGGAGCAGTACTTC.